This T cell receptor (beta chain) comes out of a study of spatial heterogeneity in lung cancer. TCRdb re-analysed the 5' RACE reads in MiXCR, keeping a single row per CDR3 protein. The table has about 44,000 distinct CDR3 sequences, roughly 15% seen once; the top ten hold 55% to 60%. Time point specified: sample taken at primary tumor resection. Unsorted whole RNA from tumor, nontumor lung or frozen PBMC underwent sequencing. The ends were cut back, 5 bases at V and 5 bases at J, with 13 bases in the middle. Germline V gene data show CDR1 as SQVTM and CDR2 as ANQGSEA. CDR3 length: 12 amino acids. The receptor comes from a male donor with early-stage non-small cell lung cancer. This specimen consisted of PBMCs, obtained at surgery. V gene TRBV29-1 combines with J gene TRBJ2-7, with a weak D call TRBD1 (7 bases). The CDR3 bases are TGCAGCGTTAATACAGGGGAGGACGAGCAGTACTTC. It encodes CSVNTGEDEQYF.